Listed below are T cell receptor beta chains from one sample, sequenced in a study of T cell responses to AZD1222 COVID-19 vaccine. The data were produced by immunoSEQ multiplex PCR, yet TCRdb's version contains in-frame clones alone and is incomplete. Among about 120,000 clones listed, over 75% were seen once. Sequencing used peripheral blood, obtained on day 0 of AZD1222 vaccination. These receptors all stem from an adult in good health. CDR3s include the opening cysteine and the closing phenylalanine or tryptophan.

v_call,j_call,cdr3_aa
TRBV7-8,TRBJ1-6,CASSLAQGNSPLHF
TRBV6-6,TRBJ1-5,CASSPTTDRGLHF
TRBV4-3,TRBJ1-4,CASRQPAGGKLFF
TRBV7-2,TRBJ1-1,CASSPRPDSFEAFF
TRBV30,TRBJ1-6,CAWSVQQGTDSPLHF
TRBV2,TRBJ2-5,CASIGTGEETQYF
TRBV10-1,TRBJ2-5,CASSERTGQETQYF
TRBV12-3/TRBV12-4,TRBJ1-1,CASSGQVNTEAFF
TRBV10-3,TRBJ1-5,CAISESQGNQPQHF
TRBV29-1,TRBJ1-6,CSVLTGTGNRADSPLHF
TRBV2,TRBJ1-1,CASNLGGGRATEAFF
TRBV6-4,TRBJ1-3,CASSKMRPWEYSGNTIYF
TRBV6-1,TRBJ2-1,CASSVGTSGGRNEQFF
TRBV7-9,TRBJ2-2,CASSLNARGRNTGELFF
TRBV7-2,TRBJ1-1,CASSIQQGATEAFF
TRBV9,TRBJ2-3,CASSGGGQGMDTQYF
TRBV6-2/TRBV6-3,TRBJ1-1,CASSSRVDTEAFF
TRBV19,TRBJ2-3,CASSISGGSPTDTQYF
TRBV7-2,TRBJ2-4,CASSLGLAGGLAKNIQYF
TRBV6-1,TRBJ1-2,CASSEPIYGYTF
TRBV19,TRBJ1-1,CASRGPTGYTEAFF
TRBV3-1/TRBV3-2,TRBJ1-6,CASRGLGQYNSPLHF
TRBV6-5,TRBJ1-2,CASSYPHSYYGYTF
TRBV19,TRBJ1-6,CASSQTRTGTSSYNSPLHF
TRBV5-1,TRBJ2-1,CASSLWTDYNEQFF
TRBV18,TRBJ1-2,CASSSRTENYGYTF
TRBV19,TRBJ1-2,CASSMFLQALNYGYTF
TRBV5-1,TRBJ1-3,CASSLDQASSGNTIYF
TRBV12-3/TRBV12-4,TRBJ2-1,CASSPLDYNEQFF
TRBV29-1,TRBJ1-4,CSVGALRGVEEKLFF
TRBV9,TRBJ1-4,CASSPTTATNEKLFF
TRBV5-5,TRBJ1-6,CASRGFSYNSPLHF